This TCR beta chain is drawn from a study of cytomegalovirus exposure and HLA in healthy donors. Findings of the study overall: Later analysis suggested most CMV-associated TCR beta chains were HLA-restricted. Reports showed the classifier diagnosing cytomegalovirus status with high specificity and sensitivity. Some public TCRs appeared in many individuals, while most sequences were rare.

Germline CDR1 reads SGDLS; CDR2 reads YYNGEE. V lost 6 bases, J lost 2 bases, and 14 bases lay in between. This CDR3 is built from 14 residues. The PCR had 60 Vbeta and 13 Jbeta primers. Using immunoSEQ multiplex PCR, the repertoire was profiled, and TCRdb retains in-frame clones only, with some absent. The data contain approximately 160,000 clones, around 85% of them singletons. Remarks on this clone: Its antigen is unidentified.

The receptor's source is a human donor in good health. Input material: PBMCs. V usage is TRBV9 and J usage is TRBJ1-1; D uncertain. CDR3 protein: CASTLGDFNTEAFF. CDR3 DNA: TGTGCCAGCACTCTCGGGGATTTCAACACTGAAGCTTTCTTT.